The clone carrying this T cell receptor (beta chain) was observed at least ten times. Its specificity is unknown. This sample is drawn from a study of T-cell reconstitution after alpha-beta-depleted transplantation in children. Study results and limitations: After one year, T-cell counts and TCRbeta diversity mostly came from new T cells.

During its preparation, the TCRbeta library received unique molecular identifiers. Using its own MiXCR run on the PCR reads, TCRdb lists one record per CDR3 protein. Of a few hundred thousand distinct CDR3 sequences in the sample, about 17% are singletons; the top ten hold just under 30%. Germline V gene lookup returns CDR1 SEHNR and CDR2 FQNEAQ (reference sequence). This CDR3 is 12 amino acids long. V lost 4 bases to trimming and J lost 1 base, with 4 bases between them. V is TRBV7-9 and J is TRBJ2-5; no reliable D call. This clonotype was sampled from a boy younger than two who had a stem cell transplant for Wiskott-Aldrich syndrome, so the T cells may come from the graft donor. The sample here was PBMCs, mostly from graft donor cells, taken 360 days after TCRalphabeta/CD19-depleted stem cell transplant. The CDR3 DNA reads TGTGCCAGCAGCTCCCCCCAAGAGACCCAGTACTTC. Amino acids: CASSSPQETQYF.